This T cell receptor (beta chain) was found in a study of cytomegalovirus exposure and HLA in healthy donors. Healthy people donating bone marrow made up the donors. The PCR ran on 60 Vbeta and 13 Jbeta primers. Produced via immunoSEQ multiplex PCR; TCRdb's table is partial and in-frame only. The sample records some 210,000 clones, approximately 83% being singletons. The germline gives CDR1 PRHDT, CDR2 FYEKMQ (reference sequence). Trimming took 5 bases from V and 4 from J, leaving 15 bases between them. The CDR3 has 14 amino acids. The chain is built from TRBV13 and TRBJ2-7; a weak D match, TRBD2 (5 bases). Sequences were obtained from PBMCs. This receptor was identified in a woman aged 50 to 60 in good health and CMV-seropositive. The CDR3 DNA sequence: TGTGCCAGCAGCATGGGCCCCGGCGGGTACGAGCAGTACTTC. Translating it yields CASSMGPGGYEQYF.